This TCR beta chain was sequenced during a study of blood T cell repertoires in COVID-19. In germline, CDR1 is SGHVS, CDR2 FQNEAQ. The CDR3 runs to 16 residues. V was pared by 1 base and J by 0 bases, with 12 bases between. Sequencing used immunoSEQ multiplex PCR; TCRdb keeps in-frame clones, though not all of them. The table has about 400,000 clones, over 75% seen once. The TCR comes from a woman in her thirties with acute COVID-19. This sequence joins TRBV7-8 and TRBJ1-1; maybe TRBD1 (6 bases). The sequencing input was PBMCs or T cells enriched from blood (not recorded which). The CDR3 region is CASSLEGVRVNTEAFF. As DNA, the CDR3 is TGTGCCAGCAGCTTAGAGGGGGTGCGGGTGAACACTGAAGCTTTCTTT. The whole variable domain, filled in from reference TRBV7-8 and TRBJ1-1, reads GAGVSQSPRYKVAKRGQDVALRCDPISGHVSLFWYQQALGQGPEFLTYFQNEAQLDKSGLPSDRFFAERPEGSVSTLKIQRTQQEDSAVYLCASSLEGVRVNTEAFFGQGTRLTVV.